A single sample gave rise to the 20 T cell receptor beta chains below, sequenced in a study of lymphopenia after photon versus proton radiotherapy. This table comes from immunoSEQ multiplex PCR, and its TCRdb copy is limited to in-frame clones, with some not included. The table lists tens of thousands of clones, around 82% of them singletons, with about 1.3% in the top ten. The source material was peripheral blood, sampled from a patient treated with proton-based radiotherapy. The source of these receptors is a man in his 60s with pancreatic cancer.

V usage is TRBV7-8 and J usage is TRBJ1-5, with a tentative D call TRBD1 (6 bases). This CDR3 spans 17 amino acids. The V end was cut by 6 bases, the J end by 6 bases, with 24 bases between. CDR1 and CDR2 (germline): SGHVS, FQNEAQ. Written as DNA, the CDR3 is TGTGCCAGCAGGGCGACCCCGGGACAAAACAGGAGTCAGCCCCAGCATTTT. Translated, it gives CASRATPGQNRSQPQHF.

The chain uses TRBV5-6 and TRBJ1-2, with D possibly TRBD1 on 5 matching bases. Germline CDR1 and CDR2: SGHDT and YYEEEE. Deletions cut 1 base from V and 8 bases from J, with 9 bases between. This CDR3 has 12 residues. The DNA of the CDR3 is TGTGCCAGCAGCTTGAGGGGCGGGGGCTACACCTTC. Translating it yields CASSLRGGGYTF.

The rearrangement uses TRBV30 and TRBJ2-2, with D unresolved. This CDR3 has 14 amino acids. Trimming shortened V by 3 bases and J by 4 bases, and 12 bases separated the two germline ends. The germline gives CDR1 GTSNPN, CDR2 SVGIG (reference sequence). The chain's CDR3 is CAWRALPGTGELFF. CDR3 nucleotides: TGTGCCTGGAGGGCCCTACCGGGCACCGGGGAGCTGTTTTTT. The full variable domain, completed using reference TRBV30 and TRBJ2-2, is SQTIHQWPATLVQPVGSPLSLECTVEGTSNPNLYWYRQAAGRGLQLLFYSVGIGQISSEVPQNLSASRPQDRQFILSSKKLLLSDSGFYLCAWRALPGTGELFFGEGSRLTVL.

The J gene is TRBJ1-5, the V gene TRBV23-1; D is ambiguous. TRBV23-1 is classed as an ORF, of uncertain function. This CDR3 region has 17 residues. The V end lost 9 bases, the J end lost 11 bases, and 32 bases lay between the germline ends. This chain's CDR3 is CASHKPVNRVGRLTQHF. The DNA for the CDR3 is TGCGCCAGTCACAAACCGGTCAATCGGGTAGGGCGGCTGACCCAGCATTTT.

The sample holds a few counts of this clone. The chain uses TRBV7-8 and TRBJ1-3, with D possibly being TRBD1 (5 bases). Trimming removed 6 bases from V and 0 bases from J, with 9 bases in between. CDR1 is SGHVS and CDR2 is FQNEAQ in the germline V gene. This CDR3 spans 14 amino acids. CDR3: CASRATASGNTIYF. The CDR3 DNA reads as TGTGCCAGCAGGGCGACAGCCTCTGGAAACACCATATATTTT.

The J gene is TRBJ1-2, the V gene TRBV28, with 7 bases aligning to TRBD1. The CDR3 is 12 residues long. Germline values: CDR1 MDHEN, CDR2 SYDVKM. J gave up 4 bases and V 11 bases, and 7 bases lay outside the gene matches. CDR3 DNA sequence: TGTGCCGTTCAGGGGGGACCCTATGGCTACACCTTC. Residues: CAVQGGPYGYTF.

The chain combines TRBV7-2 with TRBJ2-7; possibly TRBD1 or TRBD2 for D (5 bases each). Germline CDR1 and CDR2: SGHTA and FQGNSA. Trimming left V 3 bases short and J 5 bases short, with 14 bases between. There are 14 residues in the CDR3. CDR3 in DNA: TGTGCCAGCAGCTTTTGGGACGGGAAAGACGAGCAGTACTTC. Translated: CASSFWDGKDEQYF.

The chain links TRBV28 to TRBJ2-7, with D perhaps matching TRBD1 (5 bases). The germline gives CDR1 MDHEN, CDR2 SYDVKM. Trimming stripped 6 bases from V and 8 bases from J, with 11 bases between. CDR3 length: 11 residues. CDR3: CASSSGLKQYF. The CDR3 DNA is TGTGCCAGCAGCTCAGGGCTAAAGCAGTACTTC.

The count of this clone is one. The V and J genes are TRBV12-5 and TRBJ2-1; 7 nucleotides agree with TRBD1. V lost 1 base, J lost 3 bases, and 0 bases stayed unmatched. This CDR3 spans 14 amino acids. Germline V gene data show CDR1 as LGHNT and CDR2 as FRNRAP. CDR3 in DNA: TGTGCTAGTGGTTTGGGACAGGGCTACAATGAGCAGTTCTTC. Its translation is CASGLGQGYNEQFF.

The CDR3 spells CARSLAGRNTEAFF. The CDR3 nucleotides read TGTGCCAGAAGCTTAGCGGGCCGAAACACTGAAGCTTTCTTT. V gene TRBV7-5 combines with J gene TRBJ1-1. TRBV7-5 corresponds to a pseudogene. This CDR3 region has 14 residues.

The chain couples TRBV19 to TRBJ1-1; no firm D call. The CDR3 spans 14 residues. V lost 2 bases and J lost 5, with 12 bases in between. CDR1 LNHDA and CDR2 SQIVND come from the germline V gene (reference sequence). CDR3 amino acids: CASSILDVVTEAFF. The CDR3 region has the DNA TGTGCCAGTAGTATACTGGACGTCGTAACTGAAGCTTTCTTT.

The chain is built from TRBV28 and TRBJ2-7; 9 bases fit TRBD1. This CDR3 is built from 15 residues. CDR1 MDHEN and CDR2 SYDVKM come from the germline V gene. The V and J ends lost 3 bases and 2 bases, in that order; junction bases with no gene match: 5. CDR3 in amino acids: CASSFQRQGAYEQYF. CDR3 nucleotides: TGTGCCAGCAGTTTTCAACGACAGGGGGCCTACGAGCAGTACTTC. The variable domain in full, with the rest retrieved from reference TRBV28 and TRBJ2-7, is DVKVTQSSRYLVKRTGEKVFLECVQDMDHENMFWYRQDPGLGLRLIYFSYDVKMKEKGDIPEGYSVSREKKERFSLILESASTNQTSMYLCASSFQRQGAYEQYFGPGTRLTVT.

The chain employs TRBV7-2 and TRBJ1-5, with TRBD1 matching over 9 bases. This CDR3 comprises 14 residues. Looked up from germline, CDR1 is SGHTA and CDR2 is FQGNSA. V gave up 5 bases and J gave up 4 bases; unmatched junction bases: 3. DNA for the CDR3: TGTGCCAGCAGCCGTGACAGGGGGAATCAGCCCCAGCATTTT. Protein product: CASSRDRGNQPQHF.

This chain uses TRBV6-5 with TRBJ1-5, with a tentative D call TRBD1 (5 bases). CDR1 is MNHEY, CDR2 SVGAGI, per germline. Trimming left V 0 bases short and J 6 bases short, with 6 bases between. The CDR3 totals 13 residues. CDR3 sequence: CASSYSGTQPQHF. The DNA of the CDR3 is TGTGCCAGCAGTTACTCGGGGACTCAGCCCCAGCATTTT.

This chain uses TRBV5-1 with TRBJ2-7, with 7 positions matching TRBD1. In germline, CDR1 is SGHRS, CDR2 YFSETQ. This CDR3 region has 14 residues. V lost 2 bases to trimming and J lost 2 bases; unmatched junction nucleotides: 4. Here the CDR3 reads CASSFRTGPYEQYF. In DNA, the CDR3 is TGCGCCAGCAGCTTTAGGACAGGTCCCTACGAGCAGTACTTC.

In its sample, this clone was seen a few times. DNA of the CDR3: TGTGCCAGCAGCGCCAACCAGGAAACTTTCTTT. Its protein product is CASSANQETFF. The V and J genes are TRBV6-5 and TRBJ1-1; D is unresolved. The CDR3 extends over 11 amino acids. V was trimmed by 6 bases and J by 12 bases, leaving 14 bases between them. CDR1 and CDR2 from the germline V gene are MNHEY and SVGAGI.

The chain is built from TRBV6-1 and TRBJ2-5; tentative D call: TRBD2 (5 bases). Between the trimmed V and J ends, which lost 3 bases and 5 bases, there was a span of 10 bases. The CDR3 extends over 13 amino acids. CDR1 MNHNS and CDR2 SASEGT come from the germline V gene. CDR3 region: CASSDTRGETQYF. The CDR3 nucleotides read TGTGCCAGCAGTGATACCCGAGGGGAGACCCAGTACTTC.

The chain uses TRBV28 and TRBJ1-4; the match to TRBD1 covers 10 bases. Germline V gives CDR1 MDHEN, CDR2 SYDVKM. This CDR3 has 16 residues. Trimming at V came to 5 bases and at J to 7 bases, leaving 10 bases not matched to a gene. This CDR3 reads CASSPRQGAIFEKLFF. The CDR3 DNA follows: TGTGCCAGCAGTCCCCGACAGGGGGCAATTTTTGAAAAACTGTTTTTT.

In this sample, this clone turned up a few times. The V and J genes are TRBV27 and TRBJ2-3, with 8 bases lining up with TRBD2. The CDR3 sequence is 14 residues long. J lost 2 bases, V lost 10 bases, and 8 bases had no gene match. Germline lookup yields CDR1 MNHEY and CDR2 SMNVEV (reference sequence). DNA for the CDR3: TGTGCCACCCGACGGGAGGGCTACACAGATACGCAGTATTTT. This sequence encodes CATRREGYTDTQYF.

The J gene is TRBJ1-2, the V gene TRBV6-5; D ambiguous. The CDR3 has 13 residues. V was pared by 5 bases and J by 8 bases, with 15 bases between. Germline V gene sequence: CDR1 MNHEY, CDR2 SVGAGI. The CDR3 nucleotides read TGTGCCAGCAGTGCGGGATTTCGGAGCGGCTACACCTTC. Its protein product is CASSAGFRSGYTF.